The clone carrying this TCR beta chain was seen ten or more times. Its antigen is unidentified. These data are taken from a study of blood T cells in healthy people across ages. Findings and limits, study-wide: Estimates drawn from one million T cells were deemed to understate diversity. A roughly linear fall in TCR beta diversity per million T cells was seen with increasing age.

V lost 8 bases to trimming and J lost 6 bases, with 20 bases between them. The CDR3 consists of 14 residues. Looked up from germline, CDR1 is MNHEY and CDR2 is SVGEGT. For the second PCR, which ran for 7 to 11 cycles, a sample-barcoded 5' primer and a J-beta primer mix were used. TCRdb independently ran MiXCR on the 5' RACE reads; one entry per CDR3 protein. The sample lists hundreds of thousands of distinct CDR3 sequences; roughly 32% were seen once. V and J are TRBV6-2 or TRBV6-3 and TRBJ2-7; D remains unclear. The TCR sequence derives from a woman aged 80 or over in good health. The sample taken for sequencing was blood. CDR3 sequence: CASLSGLKGIEQYF. Written as DNA, the CDR3 is TGTGCCAGCCTTTCGGGCCTCAAGGGTATCGAGCAGTACTTC.